Listed below are T cell receptor beta chains from one sample, sequenced in a study of blood T cell repertoires in COVID-19. TCRdb's table, derived via immunoSEQ multiplex PCR, lists solely in-frame clones and lacks some. The repertoire includes about 68,000 clones, about 82% of them detected once, and over 4% sits in the top ten. The sequenced material came from peripheral blood. The source of these receptors is a man aged 50 or older with acute or convalescent COVID-19. The CDR3 runs from the conserved cysteine through the conserved F or W. Fields, in order: V gene, clone size, D gene, J gene, CDR3 length, CDR3 protein. A D gene is named only where the DNA matches it firmly. Clone size is shown for a subset of rows, as once, few, many or a class of expanded clone.

V: TRBV18; size: -; D: TRBD2; J: TRBJ2-5; length: 16; CDR3: CASSPTSGTVRETQYF
V: TRBV18; size: -; D: -; J: TRBJ2-5; length: 12; CDR3: CASSPPRETQYF
V: TRBV11-2; size: -; D: -; J: TRBJ2-7; length: 13; CDR3: CASSLTPSYEQYF
V: TRBV28; size: -; D: -; J: TRBJ2-7; length: 15; CDR3: CASSLTSRLFYEQYF
V: TRBV29-1; size: -; D: -; J: TRBJ1-1; length: 13; CDR3: CSVEGVMNTEAFF
V: TRBV6-4; size: -; D: -; J: TRBJ1-6; length: 19; CDR3: CASSDRGVDGSSYNSPLHF
V: TRBV28; size: -; D: TRBD2; J: TRBJ2-3; length: 15; CDR3: CASSNRGGGTDTQYF
V: TRBV5-1; size: -; D: TRBD1; J: TRBJ1-1; length: 15; CDR3: CASSPPGQGFAEAFF
V: TRBV19; size: -; D: -; J: TRBJ2-1; length: 14; CDR3: CASTLEATTGEQFF
V: TRBV3-1/TRBV3-2; size: -; D: TRBD2; J: TRBJ2-1; length: 17; CDR3: CASSQVQAGGRYNEQFF
V: TRBV6-5; size: once; D: TRBD2; J: TRBJ2-3; length: 14; CDR3: CAARLAGPTDTQYF
V: TRBV28; size: -; D: TRBD1; J: TRBJ2-7; length: 14; CDR3: CASSVGTGRYEQYF
V: TRBV29-1; size: -; D: -; J: TRBJ1-2; length: 12; CDR3: CSVAGGHYGYTF
V: TRBV6-5; size: once; D: -; J: TRBJ1-4; length: 13; CDR3: CASSRGTYEKLFF
V: TRBV27; size: -; D: -; J: TRBJ1-5; length: 15; CDR3: CASSLWGYSGQPQHF
V: TRBV29-1; size: -; D: -; J: TRBJ1-1; length: 13; CDR3: CSVERGTGTEAFF
V: TRBV6-5; size: -; D: TRBD1; J: TRBJ2-4; length: 13; CDR3: CASRNRGENIQYF
V: TRBV3-1/TRBV3-2; size: -; D: TRBD1; J: TRBJ1-5; length: 14; CDR3: CASSPRQGRAPQHF
V: TRBV6-5; size: -; D: TRBD2; J: TRBJ2-2; length: 15; CDR3: CASRERGGYTGELFF
V: TRBV25-1; size: many; D: TRBD1; J: TRBJ1-1; length: 14; CDR3: CASSGGTGRTEAFF
V: TRBV2; size: -; D: -; J: TRBJ1-4; length: 11; CDR3: CASRSLEKLFF
V: TRBV23-1; size: -; D: TRBD2; J: TRBJ2-1; length: 17; CDR3: CASSQPVRRGIYNEQFF
V: TRBV27; size: few; D: -; J: TRBJ1-1; length: 13; CDR3: CASSLSINREAFF
V: TRBV10-2; size: -; D: -; J: TRBJ2-7; length: 16; CDR3: CASSESSTGSRYEQYF
V: TRBV29-1; size: -; D: -; J: TRBJ1-2; length: 13; CDR3: CSVGRGLSYGYTF
V: TRBV13; size: few; D: -; J: TRBJ2-1; length: 16; CDR3: CASSLSGFLSYNEQFF
V: TRBV6-5; size: -; D: TRBD1; J: TRBJ1-5; length: 14; CDR3: CASSLQGINQPQHF
V: TRBV6-2/TRBV6-3; size: -; D: -; J: TRBJ2-7; length: 15; CDR3: CASSIGLSGRYEQYF
V: TRBV6-5; size: -; D: -; J: TRBJ1-1; length: 14; CDR3: CASSYNRWNTEAFF
V: TRBV4-2; size: -; D: TRBD2; J: TRBJ2-1; length: 16; CDR3: CASSPQREITYNEQFF
V: TRBV10-2; size: -; D: TRBD1; J: TRBJ2-2; length: 14; CDR3: CASTGGSNTGELFF
V: TRBV10-2; size: once; D: TRBD1; J: TRBJ2-2; length: 12; CDR3: CATTGDTGELFF
V: TRBV3-1/TRBV3-2; size: -; D: TRBD2; J: TRBJ2-1; length: 17; CDR3: CASSGTSGGTGYNEQFF
V: TRBV18; size: once; D: TRBD1; J: TRBJ1-3; length: 14; CDR3: CASSPDRAGNTIYF
V: TRBV11-2; size: once; D: TRBD1; J: TRBJ1-1; length: 17; CDR3: CASSQNPGQGRNTEAFF
V: TRBV10-3; size: -; D: -; J: TRBJ1-3; length: 15; CDR3: CAITRDPGAGNTIYF
V: TRBV5-1; size: few; D: TRBD2; J: TRBJ2-7; length: 16; CDR3: CASSLVAGPFSYEQYF
V: TRBV30; size: -; D: -; J: TRBJ1-2; length: 14; CDR3: CAWSVLMGGDGYTF
V: TRBV28; size: -; D: -; J: TRBJ1-2; length: 13; CDR3: CASSSPGFDGYTF
V: TRBV25-1; size: -; D: TRBD1; J: TRBJ1-3; length: 15; CDR3: CASSVTRGLGNTIYF
V: TRBV19; size: -; D: TRBD2; J: TRBJ2-1; length: 15; CDR3: CASAPGTSGANEQFF
V: TRBV5-1; size: -; D: -; J: TRBJ1-2; length: 12; CDR3: CASSLSGDGYTF
V: TRBV6-4; size: -; D: -; J: TRBJ2-3; length: 13; CDR3: CASSDPYTDTQYF
V: TRBV10-3; size: once; D: -; J: TRBJ1-1; length: 15; CDR3: CAISESSSWDTEAFF
V: TRBV3-1/TRBV3-2; size: -; D: -; J: TRBJ1-2; length: 13; CDR3: CASSQVQGYGYTF
V: TRBV6-6; size: -; D: TRBD1; J: TRBJ1-1; length: 14; CDR3: CASRWGQENTEAFF